The rows below give T cell receptor beta chains drawn from one sample of a study of cytomegalovirus exposure and HLA in healthy donors. This table comes from immunoSEQ multiplex PCR, and its TCRdb copy is limited to in-frame clones, with some not included. The sample records about 220,000 clones, more than 75% being singletons. Material: PBMCs. These receptors all stem from a woman aged 40 to 55 in good health and CMV-seropositive. CDR3s include the opening cysteine and the closing phenylalanine or tryptophan. The D gene is left open where the match is weak. For some rows the clone size is stated as once, few or many, or as a class when expanded; others skip it.

>TRBJ2-5|14|.|.|TRBV7-9
TGTGCCAGCAGCCGGACTGCCGGGGGAGAGACCCAGTACTTC
CASSRTAGGETQYF
>TRBJ1-5|15|.|.|TRBV5-1
TGCGCCGGCAGCTTGGAGTCAGGATTCAATCAGCCCCAGCATTTT
CAGSLESGFNQPQHF
>TRBJ1-1|14|.|few|TRBV7-9
TGTGCCAGCAGCGGCCGACTGCGGAACACTGAAGCTTTCTTT
CASSGRLRNTEAFF
>TRBJ1-5|16|TRBD1|few|TRBV19
TGTGCCAGTACCGACCGACGGACAGGCGGGAATCAGCCCCAGCATTTT
CASTDRRTGGNQPQHF
>TRBJ2-5|15|.|.|TRBV4-3
TGCGCCAGCAGCCACCCCTGGGACTTCCAAGAGACCCAGTACTTC
CASSHPWDFQETQYF
>TRBJ1-1|17|.|once|TRBV9
TGTGCCAGCAGCCCCTCCGGGGGTGCCGGCCCGAACACTGAAGCTTTCTTT
CASSPSGGAGPNTEAFF
>TRBJ2-7|15|TRBD1|.|TRBV6-5
TGTGCCAGCAGTTACTCGACAGGGGGCTCCTACGAGCAGTACTTC
CASSYSTGGSYEQYF
>TRBJ2-2|16|TRBD1|few|TRBV9
TGTGCCAGCAGCGCGCGGACAGGGGGGACGTCCGGGGAGCTGTTTTTT
CASSARTGGTSGELFF
>TRBJ2-7|15|TRBD2|.|TRBV4-1
TGCGCCAGCAGCCACGGGACTAGCGGGATCTACGAGCAGTACTTC
CASSHGTSGIYEQYF
>TRBJ2-5|14|TRBD2|.|TRBV4-2
TGTGCCAGCAGCCAAGTTTTTCCAGGGAGGGAGCAGTACTTC
CASSQVFPGREQYF
>TRBJ1-1|13|.|.|TRBV11-3
TGTGCCAGCAGCTTGGAGGGGAACACTGAAGCTTTCTTT
CASSLEGNTEAFF
>TRBJ2-7|10|.|.|TRBV25-1
TGTGCCAGCGAGAACTACGAGCAGTACTTC
CASENYEQYF
>TRBJ2-7|14|TRBD1|.|TRBV5-4
TGCGCCAGCAGCCAAGAATGGGACAGCTACGAGCAGTACTTC
CASSQEWDSYEQYF
>TRBJ2-1|16|.|.|TRBV9
TGTGCCAGCAGCGTCCGACAGTCGAGCTCCTACAATGAGCAGTTCTTC
CASSVRQSSSYNEQFF
>TRBJ2-5|13|.|once|TRBV7-3
TGTGCCAGCAGCTTTCGGGACAGCGGGCCCCAGTACTTC
CASSFRDSGPQYF
>TRBJ2-1|16|TRBD2|.|TRBV15
TGTGCCACCAGCAGTGGGGGGGGACTCGGCTACAATGAGCAGTTCTTC
CATSSGGGLGYNEQFF
>TRBJ1-2|13|.|.|TRBV5-1
TGCGCCAGCAGCTCGGCAGGAGGAAATGGCTACACCTTC
CASSSAGGNGYTF
>TRBJ1-1|15|TRBD1|once|TRBV5-1
TGCGCCAGCAGCTTGGCACAGGGGATGAACACTGAAGCTTTCTTT
CASSLAQGMNTEAFF
>TRBJ2-1|15|TRBD2|once|TRBV5-5
TGTGCCAGCAGTCGGACTAGCGGGGACAACAATGAGCAGTTCTTC
CASSRTSGDNNEQFF
>TRBJ2-3|14|.|few|TRBV6-6
TGTGCCAGCAGTCCAAGAACCCCGGTTGATACGCAGTATTTT
CASSPRTPVDTQYF
>TRBJ1-1|19|TRBD1|few|TRBV9
TGTGCCAGCAGCCTAGTAAGCGGGACAGGGGGATGTGGGAACACTGAAGCTTTCTTT
CASSLVSGTGGCGNTEAFF
>TRBJ2-7|14|TRBD1|.|TRBV5-1
TGCGCCAGCAGCTTGAGGGGGCCTTCCTACGAGCAGTACTTC
CASSLRGPSYEQYF
>TRBJ2-7|20|TRBD2|.|TRBV4-3
TGCGCCAGCAGCCAAGATTTCGGGACTAGCGGGAGTATAGTAGTCTACGAGCAGTACTTC
CASSQDFGTSGSIVVYEQYF
>TRBJ1-1|13|.|once|TRBV19
TGTGCCAGCACCGCCTGGAGAAACACTGAAGCTTTCTTT
CASTAWRNTEAFF
>TRBJ2-7|14|TRBD1|.|TRBV5-1
TGCGCCAGCAGCGAGGACAGGCCGCCGTACGAGCAGTACTTC
CASSEDRPPYEQYF
>TRBJ2-3|19|TRBD2|.|TRBV5-1
TGCGCCAGCAGCTTGGTTGCTAGCGGGGACCTGATGAACACAGATACGCAGTATTTT
CASSLVASGDLMNTDTQYF
>TRBJ1-2|14|.|.|TRBV4-1
TGTGCCAGCAGCCAAGTCCTCGTAGGGGGAGGCTACACCTTC
CASSQVLVGGGYTF
>TRBJ1-2|15|TRBD1|.|TRBV5-1
TGCGCCAGCAGCTTGGGGGGACAGGGTCGCTATGGCTACACCTTC
CASSLGGQGRYGYTF
>TRBJ1-1|14|.|.|TRBV5-1
TGCGCCAGCAGCTTCGGAGGTGGGAACACTGAAGCTTTCTTT
CASSFGGGNTEAFF
>TRBJ2-3|14|.|.|TRBV6-5
TGTGCCAGCAGTCGAAAGACACTCACAGATACGCAGTATTTT
CASSRKTLTDTQYF
>TRBJ2-2|14|.|.|TRBV14
TGTGCCAGCAGCCAAGCAGGGGTCGCCGGGGAGCTGTTTTTT
CASSQAGVAGELFF
>TRBJ2-3|16|TRBD2|.|TRBV29-1
TGCAGCGTTACTCCGGGACTAGCGCCTAGCACAGATACGCAGTATTTT
CSVTPGLAPSTDTQYF
>TRBJ2-7|15|TRBD2|.|TRBV9
TGTGCCAGCAGCGTAGGACTAGCAGCGGACTACGAGCAGTACTTC
CASSVGLAADYEQYF
>TRBJ1-2|15|TRBD1|.|TRBV6-5
TGTGCCATCAAAACAGGGGGCACTTCTAACTATGGCTACACCTTC
CAIKTGGTSNYGYTF
>TRBJ1-4|15|.|.|TRBV11-2
TGTGCCAGCAGCGGCGGAGGGACTGGTGATGAAAAACTGTTTTTT
CASSGGGTGDEKLFF
>TRBJ1-1|15|.|.|TRBV9
TGTGCCAGCAGCGTGCTTACAGGTTTGAACACTGAAGCTTTCTTT
CASSVLTGLNTEAFF
>TRBJ2-7|15|TRBD2|.|TRBV30
TGTGCCTGGAGCGCGATAGCGGGAGTGAACTACGAGCAGTACTTC
CAWSAIAGVNYEQYF
>TRBJ2-4|15|TRBD1|once|TRBV5-1
TGCGCCAGCAGCTCACAGGGGGCCGCGTGGGACATTCAGTACTTC
CASSSQGAAWDIQYF
>TRBJ2-1|16|TRBD1|.|TRBV5-1
TGCGCCAGCAGCTTGGCAACAGGGGTCTCCTACAATGAGCAGTTCTTC
CASSLATGVSYNEQFF
>TRBJ2-3|15|TRBD1|.|TRBV19
TGTGCCAGTAGTACCACGGGACAGGGGATAGATACGCAGTATTTT
CASSTTGQGIDTQYF
>TRBJ1-4|16|.|.|TRBV7-2
TGTGCCAGCAGCTTAGGGGCACCTTCTGGTAATGAAAAACTGTTTTTT
CASSLGAPSGNEKLFF
>TRBJ2-2|14|.|.|TRBV6-6
TGTGCCAGCAGTTACGGCGCTAGCATCGGGGAGCTGTTTTTT
CASSYGASIGELFF